The rows below give T cell receptor beta chains drawn from one sample of a study of CD8 T cells in Susac syndrome. Each CDR3 protein is one row after TCRdb ran MiXCR on the immunoSEQ multiplex PCR reads. Of tens of thousands of distinct CDR3 sequences in the sample, about 93% were seen once. The specimen was CD8+ T cells from PBMCs. The origin of the receptors is a human donor in good health. The CDR3 runs from the conserved cysteine through the conserved F or W. A D gene is named only where the DNA matches it firmly. Only part of the rows carry a size: once, few, many, or a class if the clone is expanded.

clone_size,d_call,j_call,cdr3_length,v_call,cdr3_nt,cdr3_aa
-,TRBD2,TRBJ2-6,17,TRBV19,TGTGCCAGTAGTATTATGACTAGCGCCTCTGGGGCCAACGTCCTGACTTTC,CASSIMTSASGANVLTF
once,TRBD2,TRBJ2-6,17,TRBV29-1,TGCAGCGTGACAACTAGCGTCGCCGGCTCTGGGGCCAACGTCCTGACTTTC,CSVTTSVAGSGANVLTF
-,-,TRBJ2-1,13,TRBV4-3,TGCGCCAGCAGCCAGCCAACGTATTCGGAGCAGTTCTTC,CASSQPTYSEQFF
-,-,TRBJ2-3,13,TRBV3-1,TGTGCCAGCAGCCAAGATAGGGGAGATACGCAGTATTTT,CASSQDRGDTQYF
-,TRBD2,TRBJ2-5,13,TRBV29-1,TGCAGCGTTGTCGGCGGGAGGGAGGAGACCCAGTACTTC,CSVVGGREETQYF
once,TRBD1,TRBJ1-2,15,TRBV7-9,TGTGCCAGCAGCCACCTCCGGACAGGGACCTATGGCTACACCTTC,CASSHLRTGTYGYTF
-,-,TRBJ2-1,16,TRBV5-1,TGCGCCAGCAGCTTTTTTCGTGGGAGGTTCGACAATGAGCAGTTCTTC,CASSFFRGRFDNEQFF
-,-,TRBJ2-1,13,TRBV7-9,TGTGCCAGCAGCTCGGGGTCTCGCAATGAGCAGTTCTTC,CASSSGSRNEQFF
-,-,TRBJ2-1,14,TRBV3-1,TGTGCCAGCAACCGACGGAGCGATTACAATGAGCAGTTCTTC,CASNRRSDYNEQFF
-,TRBD1,TRBJ1-5,17,TRBV20-1,TGCAGTGCTAGAGAGTGGCCAACCCGACAGGGCCATCAGCCCCAGCATTTT,CSAREWPTRQGHQPQHF
-,-,TRBJ1-5,15,TRBV28,TGTGCCAGCAGCTCAGCGGGTTTGGGGAATCAGCCCCAGCATTTT,CASSSAGLGNQPQHF
-,-,TRBJ2-3,16,TRBV7-8,TGTGCCAGCAGCCCCAGGGGCGGATTTAGCACAGATACGCAGTATTTT,CASSPRGGFSTDTQYF
-,-,TRBJ2-1,16,TRBV6-5,TGTGCCAGCAGTTACGTGCAGGTTGGGTCCTACAATGAGCAGTTCTTC,CASSYVQVGSYNEQFF
-,-,TRBJ1-1,16,TRBV4-1,TGCGCCAGCAGCCAAGGAGACAGTTACCTGAACACTGAAGCTTTCTTT,CASSQGDSYLNTEAFF
-,-,TRBJ1-1,12,TRBV28,TGTGCCAGCAGTCTCGACAGAGCTGAAGCTTTCTTT,CASSLDRAEAFF
-,-,TRBJ1-1,17,TRBV5-1,TGCGCCAGCAGCTTGTATGGGACGCGAGGGGCGAACACTGAAGCTTTCTTT,CASSLYGTRGANTEAFF
-,TRBD1,TRBJ1-4,16,TRBV12-3/TRBV12-4,TGTGCCAGCAGTTCGACCGGGACAGTCGAGAATGAAAAACTGTTTTTT,CASSSTGTVENEKLFF
once,TRBD1,TRBJ2-7,14,TRBV5-6,TGTGCCAGCAGCTATCGCCGGGACAGGGACGAGCAGTACTTC,CASSYRRDRDEQYF
-,-,TRBJ1-1,13,TRBV5-5,TGTGCCAGCAGCTTAAGACAGGCCACTGAAGCTTTCTTT,CASSLRQATEAFF
-,-,TRBJ1-1,13,TRBV4-1,TGCGCCAGCAGCCAAGGACAGGCCTTGGGTGCTTTCTTT,CASSQGQALGAFF
-,-,TRBJ1-5,16,TRBV12-3/TRBV12-4,TGTGCCAGCAGCCCCGAGGAGGAATATAGCAATCAGCCCCAGCATTTT,CASSPEEEYSNQPQHF
-,TRBD2,TRBJ2-5,15,TRBV28,TGTGCCAGCAGTCCTAGGCGGGAGGCCCAAGAGACCCAGTACTTC,CASSPRREAQETQYF
-,-,TRBJ2-5,14,TRBV6-2/TRBV6-3,TGTGCCAGCAGTTACGGGAGAGATCAAGAGACCCAGTACTTC,CASSYGRDQETQYF
-,-,TRBJ2-7,13,TRBV6-2/TRBV6-3,TGTGCCAGCAGTTACTCTGGGGCTCGCGGGCAGTACTTC,CASSYSGARGQYF
once,-,TRBJ1-2,12,TRBV29-1,TGCAGCGCCGTGGGTGGGCCCTATGGCTACACCTTC,CSAVGGPYGYTF
-,-,TRBJ1-1,15,TRBV27,TGTGCCAGCAGTCCTACAGGTGGCGGATACACTGAAGCTTTCTTT,CASSPTGGGYTEAFF
-,-,TRBJ2-1,17,TRBV12-3/TRBV12-4,TGTGCCAGCAGTTTGTCGGGAGACAGCGGCACCTACAATGAGCAGTTCTTC,CASSLSGDSGTYNEQFF
-,TRBD1,TRBJ1-1,11,TRBV2,TGTGCCAGCACAGGGGGCACTGAAGCTTTCTTT,CASTGGTEAFF
once,-,TRBJ1-1,15,TRBV5-1,TGCGCCAGCAGCTTTGGGGTTGACATGAACACTGAAGCTTTCTTT,CASSFGVDMNTEAFF
-,-,TRBJ1-1,15,TRBV7-7,TGTGCCAGCAGCCCTATAGTGGGGTTGAACACTGAAGCTTTCTTT,CASSPIVGLNTEAFF
-,-,TRBJ1-1,13,TRBV9,TGTGCCAGCAATAGGGGGACGAACACTGAAGCTTTCTTT,CASNRGTNTEAFF
-,-,TRBJ1-5,15,TRBV28,TGTGCCAGCAGGTTGCCGGGGGGGGGCAATCAGCCCCAGCATTTT,CASRLPGGGNQPQHF
-,TRBD1,TRBJ1-1,13,TRBV24-1,TGTGCCACCAGAGACAGGGGAGGCACTGAAGCTTTCTTT,CATRDRGGTEAFF
-,-,TRBJ1-1,13,TRBV9,TGTGCCAGCAGCGTATATTTAGGGGGTGAAGCTTTCTTT,CASSVYLGGEAFF
-,-,TRBJ1-2,14,TRBV27,TGTGCCAGCAGTTTATCGAACAGCTACTATGGCTACACCTTC,CASSLSNSYYGYTF
-,TRBD1,TRBJ1-2,15,TRBV20-1,TGCAGTGCTAGAGACCGGGACAGGGGGGTCTATGGCTACACCTTC,CSARDRDRGVYGYTF
-,-,TRBJ2-5,13,TRBV24-1,TGTGCCACCAGTGATCCCTACCAGGAGACCCAGTACTTC,CATSDPYQETQYF
-,TRBD1,TRBJ1-1,17,TRBV20-1,TGCAGTGCTAGAGTGTATCGGACAGGGGTTATGAACACTGAAGCTTTCTTT,CSARVYRTGVMNTEAFF
-,-,TRBJ2-1,13,TRBV9,TGTGCCAGCAGCCCGGGACTTCACAATGAGCAGTTCTTC,CASSPGLHNEQFF
-,TRBD1,TRBJ2-7,15,TRBV9,TGTGCCAGCAGCCCTTATTGGACAGGGGCGTACGAGCAGTACTTC,CASSPYWTGAYEQYF
-,-,TRBJ1-5,13,TRBV12-3/TRBV12-4,TGTGCCAGCACCGCGTTCGGCAATCAGCCCCAGCATTTT,CASTAFGNQPQHF
-,TRBD1,TRBJ2-1,15,TRBV9,TGTGCCAGCAGCGTATCGGACAGGGTCCGTCATGAGCAGTTCTTC,CASSVSDRVRHEQFF
-,TRBD1,TRBJ1-1,15,TRBV12-3/TRBV12-4,TGTGCCAGCAGAGATAGGACAGGGGTGAACACTGAAGCTTTCTTT,CASRDRTGVNTEAFF
-,-,TRBJ2-7,15,TRBV7-2,TGTGCCAGCAGCTTCGGGACTGCAGTGGGACCCGAGCAGTACTTC,CASSFGTAVGPEQYF
-,TRBD1,TRBJ1-2,13,TRBV20-1,TGCAGTGCCCTGGGACAGGGAACCCATGGCTACACCTTC,CSALGQGTHGYTF
-,TRBD1,TRBJ1-2,18,TRBV28,TGTGCCAGCAGTTCAAACCGGGACAGGGGAGAGGGATACTATGGCTACACCTTC,CASSSNRDRGEGYYGYTF
once,-,TRBJ2-6,15,TRBV6-2/TRBV6-3,TGTGCCAGCAGTAAACAGAACTCTGGGGCCAACGTCCTGACTTTC,CASSKQNSGANVLTF
-,-,TRBJ2-1,15,TRBV9,TGTGCCAGCAGCGCTGGGGCCCAATCCTACAATGAGCAGTTCTTC,CASSAGAQSYNEQFF
-,-,TRBJ1-2,13,TRBV14,TGTGCCAGCAGCCGAACGACGAACTATGGCTACACCTTC,CASSRTTNYGYTF
-,-,TRBJ2-7,16,TRBV27,TGTGCCAGCACCCCAACCCAGCAGGGTAATGCCTACGAGCAGTACTTC,CASTPTQQGNAYEQYF
-,-,TRBJ1-1,14,TRBV11-2,TGTGCCAGCAGCTTAGATCGGCAGAACACTGAAGCTTTCTTT,CASSLDRQNTEAFF
-,-,TRBJ2-3,13,TRBV11-3,TGTGCCAGCAGGCGGGACCCCGGAGATACGCAGTATTTT,CASRRDPGDTQYF
-,-,TRBJ2-1,12,TRBV29-1,TGCAGCGTTGTGGTCTGGGGCAATGAGCAGTTCTTC,CSVVVWGNEQFF
-,TRBD1,TRBJ2-7,12,TRBV2,TGTGCCAGCAAGGGGGCCATTTACGAGCAGTACTTC,CASKGAIYEQYF